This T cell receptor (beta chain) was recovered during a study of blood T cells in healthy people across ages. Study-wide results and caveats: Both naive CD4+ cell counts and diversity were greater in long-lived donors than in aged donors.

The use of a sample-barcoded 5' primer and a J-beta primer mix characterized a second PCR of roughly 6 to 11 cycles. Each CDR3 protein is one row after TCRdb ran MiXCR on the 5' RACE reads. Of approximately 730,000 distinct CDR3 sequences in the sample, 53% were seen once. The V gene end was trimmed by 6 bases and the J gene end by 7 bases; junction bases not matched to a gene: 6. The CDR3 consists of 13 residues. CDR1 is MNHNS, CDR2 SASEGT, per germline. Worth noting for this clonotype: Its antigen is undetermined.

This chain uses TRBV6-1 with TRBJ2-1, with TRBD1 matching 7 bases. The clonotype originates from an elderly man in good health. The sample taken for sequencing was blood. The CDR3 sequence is CASSMTGLNEQFF. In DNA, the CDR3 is TGTGCCAGCAGCATGACAGGGCTTAATGAGCAGTTCTTC.